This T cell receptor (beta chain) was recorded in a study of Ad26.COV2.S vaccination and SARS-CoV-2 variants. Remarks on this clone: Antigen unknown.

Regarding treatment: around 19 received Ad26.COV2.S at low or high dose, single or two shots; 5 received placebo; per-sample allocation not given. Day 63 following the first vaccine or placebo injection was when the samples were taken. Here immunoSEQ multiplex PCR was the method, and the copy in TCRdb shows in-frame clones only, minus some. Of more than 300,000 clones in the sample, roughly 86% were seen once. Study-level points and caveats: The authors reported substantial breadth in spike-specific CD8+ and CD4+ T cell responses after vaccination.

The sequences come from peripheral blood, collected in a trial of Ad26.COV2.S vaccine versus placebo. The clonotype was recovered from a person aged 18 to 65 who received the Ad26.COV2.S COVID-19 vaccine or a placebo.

CDR3: CASSLGPDTNYGYTF. The CDR3 DNA is TGCGCCAGCAGCTTGGGGCCAGACACTAACTATGGCTACACCTTC. The V and J genes are TRBV5-1 and TRBJ1-2; D ambiguous. The germline V and J ends were trimmed by 0 bases and 0 bases, with 9 bases remaining between them. This CDR3 region has 15 residues. From germline, CDR1 is SGHRS and CDR2 YFSETQ.